This T cell receptor (beta chain) was documented in a study of blood T cells in healthy people across ages. The study's findings and limits: There was no known CMV status for donors, so expanded clonotype changes were possibly confounded. Samples with more naive T cells showed higher observed beta diversity. A conclusive naive versus antigen-experienced comparison was prevented by the unsorted PBMCs. A roughly linear fall in TCR beta diversity per million T cells was seen with increasing age.

With a J-beta primer mix and a sample-barcoded 5' primer, a second PCR ran about 7 to 12 cycles. TCRdb reprocessed the 5' RACE reads via MiXCR and lists one record per CDR3 protein. The sample has about 730,000 distinct CDR3 sequences, around 46% seen once; the top ten hold around a fifth. Germline V gives CDR1 LGHNA, CDR2 YNFKEQ. V lost 1 base and J 4 bases, leaving 8 bases between the germline ends. The CDR3 is 14 residues long. A remark on this clonotype: Its target is not known.

The sequencing sample was made of blood. The chain carries TRBV4-2 and TRBJ2-1; D gene ambiguous. The sequence was collected from a woman aged 55-75 years in good health. CDR3 residues: CASSQGLDYNEQFF. The DNA of the CDR3 is TGTGCCAGCAGCCAAGGGCTAGATTACAATGAGCAGTTCTTC.